This T cell receptor (beta chain) was sequenced in a study of T cell changes during pregnancy in multiple sclerosis. J gave up 2 bases and V 4 bases, and 6 bases lay outside the gene matches. In germline, CDR1 is SGHNT, CDR2 YYREEE (reference sequence). The CDR3 loop spans 14 amino acids. Profiling relied on immunoSEQ multiplex PCR, and the TCRdb table lists in-frame clones only, not all of them. The data contain about 36,000 clones, 90% to 95% of them seen just once; the ten biggest clones take up approximately 0.47%. This receptor was obtained from a female donor in good health, enrolled as a control in a pregnancy study. The gene calls are TRBV5-4 and TRBJ2-7, with 7 bases lining up with TRBD1. This specimen was CD4+ T cells from peripheral blood mononuclear cells, taken in the second trimester of pregnancy. The CDR3 nucleotides read TGTGCCAGCAGCCTCCCGGGACAGACCTACGAGCAGTACTTC. Protein product: CASSLPGQTYEQYF. Full variable domain (missing parts from reference TRBV5-4 and TRBJ2-7): ETGVTQSPTHLIKTRGQQVTLRCSSQSGHNTVSWYQQALGQGPQFIFQYYREEENGRGNFPPRFSGLQFPNYSSELNVNALELDDSALYLCASSLPGQTYEQYFGPGTRLTVT.